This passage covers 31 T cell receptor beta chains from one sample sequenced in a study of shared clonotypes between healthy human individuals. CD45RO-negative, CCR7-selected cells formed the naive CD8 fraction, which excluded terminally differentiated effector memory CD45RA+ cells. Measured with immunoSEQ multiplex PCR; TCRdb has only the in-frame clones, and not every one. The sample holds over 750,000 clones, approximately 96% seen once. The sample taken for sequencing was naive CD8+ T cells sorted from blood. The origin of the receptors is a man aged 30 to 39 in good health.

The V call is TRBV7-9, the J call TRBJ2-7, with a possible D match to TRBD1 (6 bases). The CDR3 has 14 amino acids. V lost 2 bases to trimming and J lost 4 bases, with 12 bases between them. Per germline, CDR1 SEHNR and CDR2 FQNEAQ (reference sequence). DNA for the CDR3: TGTGCCAGCAGCTTAACGACAGGAATTTACGAGCAGTACTTC. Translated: CASSLTTGIYEQYF.

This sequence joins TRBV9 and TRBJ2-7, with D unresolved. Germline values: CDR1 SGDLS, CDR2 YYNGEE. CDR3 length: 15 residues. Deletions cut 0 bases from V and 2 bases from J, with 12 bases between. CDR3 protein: CASSVGSSPAYEQYF. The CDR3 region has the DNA TGTGCCAGCAGCGTAGGATCTTCTCCCGCCTACGAGCAGTACTTC.

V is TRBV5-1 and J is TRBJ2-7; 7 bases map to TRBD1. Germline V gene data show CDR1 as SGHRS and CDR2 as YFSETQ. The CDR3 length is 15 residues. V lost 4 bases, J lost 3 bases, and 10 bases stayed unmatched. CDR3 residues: CASSEQPGQNYEQYF. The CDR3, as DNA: TGCGCCAGCAGCGAGCAACCGGGACAGAACTACGAGCAGTACTTC.

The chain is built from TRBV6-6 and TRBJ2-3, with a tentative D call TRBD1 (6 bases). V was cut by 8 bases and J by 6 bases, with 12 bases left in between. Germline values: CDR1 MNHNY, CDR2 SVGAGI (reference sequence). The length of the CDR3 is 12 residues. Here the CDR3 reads CASRGGVDTQYF. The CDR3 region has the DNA TGTGCCAGCCGAGGGGGAGTTGATACGCAGTATTTT.

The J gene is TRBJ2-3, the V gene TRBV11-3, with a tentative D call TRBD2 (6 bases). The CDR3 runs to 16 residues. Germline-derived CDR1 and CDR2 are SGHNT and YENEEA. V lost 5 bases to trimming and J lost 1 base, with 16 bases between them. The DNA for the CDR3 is TGTGCCAGCAGCCACGGGACTTCCACACGCACAGATACGCAGTATTTT. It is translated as CASSHGTSTRTDTQYF.

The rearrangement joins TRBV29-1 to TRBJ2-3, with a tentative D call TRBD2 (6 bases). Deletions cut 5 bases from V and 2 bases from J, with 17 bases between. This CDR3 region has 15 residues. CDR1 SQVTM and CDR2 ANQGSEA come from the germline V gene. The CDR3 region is CSVFAVAVPTDTQYF. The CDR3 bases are TGCAGCGTTTTCGCCGTAGCGGTACCCACAGATACGCAGTATTTT.

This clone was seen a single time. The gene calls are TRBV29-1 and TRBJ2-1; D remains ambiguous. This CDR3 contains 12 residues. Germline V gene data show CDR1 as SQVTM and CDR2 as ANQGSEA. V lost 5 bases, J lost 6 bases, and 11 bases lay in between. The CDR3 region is CSVYPPPNEQFF. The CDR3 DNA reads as TGCAGCGTTTATCCCCCACCCAATGAGCAGTTCTTC.

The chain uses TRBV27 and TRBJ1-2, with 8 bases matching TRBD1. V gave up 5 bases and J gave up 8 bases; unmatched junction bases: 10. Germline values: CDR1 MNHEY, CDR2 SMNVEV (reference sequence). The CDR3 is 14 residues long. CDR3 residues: CASSGGTGGLGYTF. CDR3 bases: TGTGCCAGCAGTGGGGGGACAGGCGGTTTGGGCTACACCTTC.

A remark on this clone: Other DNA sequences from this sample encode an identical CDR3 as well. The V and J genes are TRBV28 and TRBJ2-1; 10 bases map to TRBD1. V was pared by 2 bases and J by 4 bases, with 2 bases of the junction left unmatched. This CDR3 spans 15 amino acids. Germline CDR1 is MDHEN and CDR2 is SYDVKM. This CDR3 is CASSLRQGAYNEQFF. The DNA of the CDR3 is TGTGCCAGCAGTTTAAGACAGGGGGCATACAATGAGCAGTTCTTC.

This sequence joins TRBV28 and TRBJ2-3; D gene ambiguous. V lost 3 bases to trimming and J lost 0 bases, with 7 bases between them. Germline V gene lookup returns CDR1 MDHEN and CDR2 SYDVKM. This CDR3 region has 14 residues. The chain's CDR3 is CASSFTASTDTQYF. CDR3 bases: TGTGCCAGCAGTTTTACAGCTAGCACAGATACGCAGTATTTT. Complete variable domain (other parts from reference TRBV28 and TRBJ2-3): DVKVTQSSRYLVKRTGEKVFLECVQDMDHENMFWYRQDPGLGLRLIYFSYDVKMKEKGDIPEGYSVSREKKERFSLILESASTNQTSMYLCASSFTASTDTQYFGPGTRLTVL.

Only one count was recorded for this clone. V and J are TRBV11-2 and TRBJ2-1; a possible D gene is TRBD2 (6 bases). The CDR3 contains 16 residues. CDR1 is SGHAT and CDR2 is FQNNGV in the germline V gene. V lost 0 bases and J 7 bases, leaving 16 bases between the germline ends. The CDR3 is CASSLEYAGLGNEQFF. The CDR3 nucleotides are TGTGCCAGCAGCTTAGAATATGCGGGACTGGGGAATGAGCAGTTCTTC.

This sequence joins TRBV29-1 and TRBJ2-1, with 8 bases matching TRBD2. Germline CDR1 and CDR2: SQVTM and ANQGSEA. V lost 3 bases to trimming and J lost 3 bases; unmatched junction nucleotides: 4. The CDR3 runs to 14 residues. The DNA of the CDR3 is TGCAGCGTTGATTACAGCGGGGGCTACAATGAGCAGTTCTTC. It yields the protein CSVDYSGGYNEQFF.

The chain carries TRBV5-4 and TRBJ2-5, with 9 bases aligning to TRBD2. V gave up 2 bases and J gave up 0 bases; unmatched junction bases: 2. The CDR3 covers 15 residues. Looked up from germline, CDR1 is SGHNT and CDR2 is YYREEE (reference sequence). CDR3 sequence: CASSLSGRHQETQYF. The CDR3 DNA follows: TGTGCCAGCAGCTTAAGCGGGAGGCACCAAGAGACCCAGTACTTC.

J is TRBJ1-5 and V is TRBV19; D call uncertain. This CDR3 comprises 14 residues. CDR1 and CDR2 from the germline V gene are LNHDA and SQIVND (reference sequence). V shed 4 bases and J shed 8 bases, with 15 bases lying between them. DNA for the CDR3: TGTGCCAGTAGTAAGGGCATCCGAATTGAGCCCCAGCATTTT. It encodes CASSKGIRIEPQHF.

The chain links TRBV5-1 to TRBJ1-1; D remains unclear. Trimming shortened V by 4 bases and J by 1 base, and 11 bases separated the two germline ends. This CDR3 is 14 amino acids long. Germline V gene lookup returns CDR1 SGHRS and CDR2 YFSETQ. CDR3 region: CASSHTPGNTEAFF. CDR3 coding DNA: TGCGCCAGCAGCCATACACCCGGGAACACTGAAGCTTTCTTT. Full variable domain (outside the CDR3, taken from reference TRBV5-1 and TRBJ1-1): KAGVTQTPRYLIKTRGQQVTLSCSPISGHRSVSWYQQTPGQGLQFLFEYFSETQRNKGNFPGRFSGRQFSNSRSEMNVSTLELGDSALYLCASSHTPGNTEAFFGQGTRLTVV.

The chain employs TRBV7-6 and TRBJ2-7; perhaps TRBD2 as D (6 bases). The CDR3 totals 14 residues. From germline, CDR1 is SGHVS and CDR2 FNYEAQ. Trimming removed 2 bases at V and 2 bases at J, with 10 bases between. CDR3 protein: CASSLRGKAYEQYF. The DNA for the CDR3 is TGTGCCAGCAGCTTACGCGGGAAGGCCTACGAGCAGTACTTC.

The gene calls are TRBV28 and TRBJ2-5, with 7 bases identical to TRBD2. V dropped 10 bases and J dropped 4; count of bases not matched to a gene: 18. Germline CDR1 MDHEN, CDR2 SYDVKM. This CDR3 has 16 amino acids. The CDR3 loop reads CATELNSGLVGETQYF. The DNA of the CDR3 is TGTGCCACCGAACTTAACTCCGGACTAGTAGGAGAGACCCAGTACTTC.

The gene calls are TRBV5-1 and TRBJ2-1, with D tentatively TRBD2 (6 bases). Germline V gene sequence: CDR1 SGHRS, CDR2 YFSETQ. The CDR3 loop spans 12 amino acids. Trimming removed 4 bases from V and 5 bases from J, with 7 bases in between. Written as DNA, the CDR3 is TGCGCCAGCAGCGCGGGAAACAATGAGCAGTTCTTC. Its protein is CASSAGNNEQFF.

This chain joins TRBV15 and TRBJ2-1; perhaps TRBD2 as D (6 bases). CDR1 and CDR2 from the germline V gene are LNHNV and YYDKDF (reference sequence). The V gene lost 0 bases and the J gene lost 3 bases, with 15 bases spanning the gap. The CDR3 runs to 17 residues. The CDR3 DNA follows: TGTGCCACCAGCAGAGAAATCGAGGGAGGCCTCTACAATGAGCAGTTCTTC. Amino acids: CATSREIEGGLYNEQFF.

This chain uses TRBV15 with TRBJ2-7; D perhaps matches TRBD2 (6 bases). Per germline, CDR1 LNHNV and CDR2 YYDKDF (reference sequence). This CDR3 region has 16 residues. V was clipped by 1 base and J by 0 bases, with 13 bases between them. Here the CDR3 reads CATSRGSGAVSYEQYF. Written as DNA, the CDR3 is TGTGCCACCAGCAGAGGTTCGGGAGCGGTCTCCTACGAGCAGTACTTC.

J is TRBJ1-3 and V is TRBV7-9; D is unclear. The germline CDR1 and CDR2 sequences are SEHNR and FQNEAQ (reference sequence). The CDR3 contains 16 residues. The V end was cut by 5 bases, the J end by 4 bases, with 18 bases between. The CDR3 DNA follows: TGTGCCAGCAGCGTTGAAAGTGGGCGCTCCGGAAACACCATATATTTT. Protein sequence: CASSVESGRSGNTIYF.

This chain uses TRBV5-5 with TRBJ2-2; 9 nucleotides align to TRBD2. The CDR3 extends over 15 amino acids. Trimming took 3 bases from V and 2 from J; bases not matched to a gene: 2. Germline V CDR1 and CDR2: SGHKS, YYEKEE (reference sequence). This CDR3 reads CASSWTSVNTGELFF. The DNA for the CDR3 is TGTGCCAGCAGCTGGACTAGCGTTAACACCGGGGAGCTGTTTTTT. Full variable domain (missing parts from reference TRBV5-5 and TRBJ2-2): DAGVTQSPTHLIKTRGQQVTLRCSPISGHKSVSWYQQVLGQGPQFIFQYYEKEERGRGNFPDRFSARQFPNYSSELNVNALLLGDSALYLCASSWTSVNTGELFFGEGSRLTVL.

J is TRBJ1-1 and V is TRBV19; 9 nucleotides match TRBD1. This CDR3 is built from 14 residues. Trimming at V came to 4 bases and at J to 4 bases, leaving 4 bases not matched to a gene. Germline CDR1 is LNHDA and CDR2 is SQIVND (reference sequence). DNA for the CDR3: TGTGCCAGTAGTACCGGGACAGGGAGCACTGAAGCTTTCTTT. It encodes CASSTGTGSTEAFF.

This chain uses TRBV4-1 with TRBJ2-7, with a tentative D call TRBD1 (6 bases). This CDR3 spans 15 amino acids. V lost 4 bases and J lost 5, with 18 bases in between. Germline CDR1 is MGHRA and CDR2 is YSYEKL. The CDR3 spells CASSPSQLRGHEQYF. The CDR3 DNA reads TGCGCCAGCAGCCCTTCCCAACTCAGGGGCCACGAGCAGTACTTC.

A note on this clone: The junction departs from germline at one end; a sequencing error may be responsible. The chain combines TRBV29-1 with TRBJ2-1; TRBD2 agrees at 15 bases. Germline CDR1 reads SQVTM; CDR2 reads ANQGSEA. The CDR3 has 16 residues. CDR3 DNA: TGCAGCGTGGAAGGCGGACTAGCGGGAGGGTACAATGAGCAGTTCTTC. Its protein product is CSVEGGLAGGYNEQFF.

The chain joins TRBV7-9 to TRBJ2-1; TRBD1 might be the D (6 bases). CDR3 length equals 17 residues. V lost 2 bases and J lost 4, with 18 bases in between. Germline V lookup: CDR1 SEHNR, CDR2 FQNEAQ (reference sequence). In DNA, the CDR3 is TGTGCCAGCAGCTTATTTACAGGGAGTGCGTATTACAATGAGCAGTTCTTC. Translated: CASSLFTGSAYYNEQFF.

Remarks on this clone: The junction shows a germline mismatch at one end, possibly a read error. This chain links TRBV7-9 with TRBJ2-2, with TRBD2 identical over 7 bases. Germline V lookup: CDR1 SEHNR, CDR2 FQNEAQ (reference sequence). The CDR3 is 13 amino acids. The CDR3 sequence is CASSVAGTGELFF. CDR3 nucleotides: TGTGCCAGCAGCGTAGCGGGCACCGGGGAGCTGTTTTTT.

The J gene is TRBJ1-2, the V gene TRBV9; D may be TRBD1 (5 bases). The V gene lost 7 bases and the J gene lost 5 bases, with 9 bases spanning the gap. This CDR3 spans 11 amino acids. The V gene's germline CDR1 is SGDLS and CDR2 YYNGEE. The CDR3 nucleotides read TGTGCCAGCTTGGGGGGATATGGCTACACCTTC. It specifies CASLGGYGYTF.

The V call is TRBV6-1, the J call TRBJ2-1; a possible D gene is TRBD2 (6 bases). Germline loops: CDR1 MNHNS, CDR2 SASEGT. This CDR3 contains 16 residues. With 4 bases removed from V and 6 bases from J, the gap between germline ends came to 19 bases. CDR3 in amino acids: CASSGLGGSASNEQFF. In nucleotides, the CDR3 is TGTGCCAGCAGTGGGCTGGGAGGTTCTGCGAGCAATGAGCAGTTCTTC.

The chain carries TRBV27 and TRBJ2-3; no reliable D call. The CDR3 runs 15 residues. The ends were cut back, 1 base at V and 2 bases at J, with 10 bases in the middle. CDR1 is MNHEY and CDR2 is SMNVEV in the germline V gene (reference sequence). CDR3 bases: TGTGCCAGCAGTTTATACTATTCTCCCACAGATACGCAGTATTTT. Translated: CASSLYYSPTDTQYF.

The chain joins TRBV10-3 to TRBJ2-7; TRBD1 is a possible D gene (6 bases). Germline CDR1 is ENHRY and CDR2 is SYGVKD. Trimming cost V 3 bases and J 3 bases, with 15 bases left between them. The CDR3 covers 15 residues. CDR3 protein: CAISDLDRVLYEQYF. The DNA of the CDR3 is TGTGCCATCAGTGACTTGGACAGAGTCCTCTACGAGCAGTACTTC.